These 3 T cell receptor beta chains were all obtained from the same sample, sequenced in a study of blood T cell repertoires in COVID-19. Data came from immunoSEQ multiplex PCR; TCRdb stores just in-frame clones and leaves some out. The table shows a few hundred thousand clones, with around 85% occurring only once. The source material was PBMCs or T cells enriched from blood (not recorded which). These receptors all come from a woman aged 40 to 50 who had recovered from COVID-19.

The rearrangement joins TRBV6-4 to TRBJ1-2; 7 bases line up with TRBD1. The CDR3 loop spans 14 amino acids. Germline assignment: CDR1 MRHNA and CDR2 SNTAGT. J was trimmed by 7 bases and V by 4 bases; bases with no gene match: 9. The CDR3 DNA reads TGTGCCAGCAGTGCAGGTTACAGGGGAGGTGGCTACACCTTC. Translating it yields CASSAGYRGGGYTF.

V gene TRBV9 combines with J gene TRBJ1-2; D might be TRBD1 (5 bases). With 3 bases removed from V and 4 bases from J, the gap between germline ends came to 13 bases. CDR3 length: 14 residues. Germline CDR1 reads SGDLS; CDR2 reads YYNGEE. CDR3 sequence reads: CASSGGVPIYGYTF. CDR3 bases: TGTGCCAGCAGCGGGGGGGTCCCCATCTATGGCTACACCTTC.

This clone was detected once. The V call is TRBV5-1, the J call TRBJ1-2, with TRBD1 matching over 10 bases. Germline loops: CDR1 SGHRS, CDR2 YFSETQ. V lost 0 bases and J lost 7; bases outside the gene matches: 3. The CDR3 has 14 amino acids. Written as DNA, the CDR3 is TGCGCCAGCAGCTTGGCGGGACAGGGGTCTGGCTACACCTTC. It codes for CASSLAGQGSGYTF.